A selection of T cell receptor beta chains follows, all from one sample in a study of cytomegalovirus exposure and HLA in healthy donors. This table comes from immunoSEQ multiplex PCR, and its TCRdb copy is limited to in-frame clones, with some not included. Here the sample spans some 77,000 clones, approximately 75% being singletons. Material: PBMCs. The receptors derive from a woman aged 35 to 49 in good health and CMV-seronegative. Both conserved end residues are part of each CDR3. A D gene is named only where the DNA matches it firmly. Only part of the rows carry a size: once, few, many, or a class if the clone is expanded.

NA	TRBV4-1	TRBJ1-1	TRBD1	TGCGCCAGCAGCCAGGGACAGGGGGCGCAAGGCACTGAAGCTTTCTTT	CASSQGQGAQGTEAFF
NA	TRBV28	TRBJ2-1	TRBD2	TGTGCCAGCAGTTTCCCGGCTAGCGGGGGGGGGCTTGAGCAGTTCTTC	CASSFPASGGGLEQFF
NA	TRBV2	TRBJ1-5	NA	TGTGCCAGCAGACCGTGGCAGGGTTTCGTAGGCCGACCGGATCAGCCCCAGCATTTT	CASRPWQGFVGRPDQPQHF
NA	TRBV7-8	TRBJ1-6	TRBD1	TGTGCCAGCACCTTCTCCGGGACAGGCAATTCACCCCTCCACTTT	CASTFSGTGNSPLHF
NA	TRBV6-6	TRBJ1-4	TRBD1	TGTGCCAGCAGTTTTCGAAGGACAGGGAGTGAGGAACTGTTTTTT	CASSFRRTGSEELFF
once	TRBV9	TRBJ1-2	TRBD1	TGTGCCAGCAGCGAGGGACAGGGTGTTGGCTACACCTTC	CASSEGQGVGYTF
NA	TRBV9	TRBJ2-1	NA	TGTGCCAGCAGCGGTGGCGGGACGTCCTACAATGAGCAGTTCTTC	CASSGGGTSYNEQFF
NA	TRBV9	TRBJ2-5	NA	TGTGCCAGCAGCGTACGGTCAGCATCGGGGAGAGAGACCCAGTACTTC	CASSVRSASGRETQYF
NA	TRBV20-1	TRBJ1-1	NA	TGCAGTGCCCCCGGAGGGACTGAAGCTTTCTTT	CSAPGGTEAFF
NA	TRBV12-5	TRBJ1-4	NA	TGTGCTAGTGCCCTGTCAGGGACTAATGAAAAACTGTTTTTT	CASALSGTNEKLFF
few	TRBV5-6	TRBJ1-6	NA	TGTGCCAGCAGCGTTTCTCGGGGACTCCTCCACTTT	CASSVSRGLLHF
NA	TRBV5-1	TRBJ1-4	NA	TGCGCCAGCAGCTTTCAGTTCTCGAATGAAAAACTGTTTTTT	CASSFQFSNEKLFF
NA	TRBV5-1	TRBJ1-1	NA	TGCGCCAGCAGCTTGGGGCTGATCACTGAAGCTTTCTTT	CASSLGLITEAFF
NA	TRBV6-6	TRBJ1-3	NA	TGTGCCAGCAGTTCCAATGGACTAGGAAACACCATATATTTT	CASSSNGLGNTIYF
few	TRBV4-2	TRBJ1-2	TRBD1	TGTGCCAGCAGCCCGCGGACAGGGGCCGATAACTATGGCTACACCTTC	CASSPRTGADNYGYTF
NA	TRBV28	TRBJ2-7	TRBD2	TGTGCCAGCAGTTTAGCGGGAGGATTCTACGAGCAGTACTTC	CASSLAGGFYEQYF
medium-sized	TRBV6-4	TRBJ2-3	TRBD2	TGTGCCAGCAGTGAGAGCGGGGGGGGCACAGATACGCAGTATTTT	CASSESGGGTDTQYF
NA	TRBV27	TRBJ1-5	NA	TGTGCCAGCAGTTTAGGGCAGGGAGGCGGGGGCAATCAGCCCCAGCATTTT	CASSLGQGGGGNQPQHF
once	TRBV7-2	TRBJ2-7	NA	TGTGCCAGCAGCTTGTGGACAGAGCTTACCTACGAGCAGTACTTC	CASSLWTELTYEQYF
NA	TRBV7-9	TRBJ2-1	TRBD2	TGTGCCAGCAGCTCCCCGGGACTAGCTAGCAATGAGCAGTTCTTC	CASSSPGLASNEQFF
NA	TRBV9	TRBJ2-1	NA	TGTGCCAGCAGCGGGGGGCTTGGGCAAAAAAATGAGCAGTTCTTC	CASSGGLGQKNEQFF
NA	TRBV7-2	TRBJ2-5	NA	TGTGCCAGCAGCTTAAGGGGTGAGACCCAGTACTTC	CASSLRGETQYF
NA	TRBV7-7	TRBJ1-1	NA	TGTGCTAGCAGCCCCGCTGGGGCGACAGCTCAAGCTTTCTTT	CASSPAGATAQAFF
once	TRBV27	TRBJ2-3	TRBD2	TGTGCCAGCAGTTTAAGGCTAGCGGGGGGCACAGATACGCAGTATTTT	CASSLRLAGGTDTQYF
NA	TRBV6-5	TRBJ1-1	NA	TGTGCCAGCAGTCTACAGGGTGGCGGCACTGAAGCTTTCTTT	CASSLQGGGTEAFF
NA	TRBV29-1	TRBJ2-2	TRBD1	TGCAGCGTTGGACAGGGAAACACCGGGGAGCTGTTTTTT	CSVGQGNTGELFF
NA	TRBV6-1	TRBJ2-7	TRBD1	TGTGCCAGCAGTGGACAGGGATGGCGGGAGCAGTACTTC	CASSGQGWREQYF
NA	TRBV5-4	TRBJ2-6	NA	TGTGCCAGCAGATCCGAGACAGGCGCCCCTTCTGGGGCCAACGTCCTGACTTTC	CASRSETGAPSGANVLTF
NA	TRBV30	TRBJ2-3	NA	TGTGCCTGGAGTCGGATAGCGCTCACAGATACGCAGTATTTT	CAWSRIALTDTQYF
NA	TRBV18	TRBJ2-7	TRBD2	TGTGCCAGCTCACCAAAGGGAGCGGGGACTATGGCCTACGAGCAGTACTTC	CASSPKGAGTMAYEQYF
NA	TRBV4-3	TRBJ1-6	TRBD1	TGCGCCAGCAGCCAAGAGGACAGGGAAAGTTCACCCCTCCACTTT	CASSQEDRESSPLHF
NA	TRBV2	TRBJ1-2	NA	TGTGCCAGCAGTGTTTCGGACTATGGCTACACCTTC	CASSVSDYGYTF
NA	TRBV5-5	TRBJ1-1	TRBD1	TGTGCCAGCAGCACCGGGACAGGGAGTGAAGCTTTCTTT	CASSTGTGSEAFF
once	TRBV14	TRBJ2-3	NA	TGTGCCAGCAGCCAAGTTGGTAGCGGACCCACAGATACGCAGTATTTT	CASSQVGSGPTDTQYF
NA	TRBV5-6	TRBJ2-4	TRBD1	TGTGCCAGCAGCGCCACAGGGGTCAAAAACATTCAGTACTTC	CASSATGVKNIQYF
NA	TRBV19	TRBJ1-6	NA	TGTGCCAGTAGTATAGAAGGGGATAATTCACCCCTCCACTTT	CASSIEGDNSPLHF
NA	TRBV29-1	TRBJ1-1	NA	TGCAGCGTAACCCTGGGGAGGGGTGAAGCTTTCTTT	CSVTLGRGEAFF
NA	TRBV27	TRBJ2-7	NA	TGTGCCAGCAGTTTTCTTGATAGGGGCGCCTACGAGCAGTACTTC	CASSFLDRGAYEQYF
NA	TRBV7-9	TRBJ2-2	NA	TGTGCCAGCAGCTTAGCAGGGGGTGCTGCCGGGGAGCTGTTTTTT	CASSLAGGAAGELFF
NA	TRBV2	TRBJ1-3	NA	TGTGCCAGCACCCAGGGCGGAAACACCATATATTTT	CASTQGGNTIYF
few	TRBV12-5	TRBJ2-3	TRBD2	TGTGCTAGTGGTTTGGTATTAGCGGGGGGGACAGATACGCAGTATTTT	CASGLVLAGGTDTQYF
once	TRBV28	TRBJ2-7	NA	TGTGCCAGCAGTCTACCAATTGGACTTCCTGGATACGAGCAGTACTTC	CASSLPIGLPGYEQYF